The next 32 T cell receptor beta chains were all read from a single sample in a study of regulatory T cells in long-lasting Graves disease. To make TCR beta libraries, researchers used iRepertoire HTBI primers and Arm-PCR of CDR3 regions. One entry per CDR3 protein results from TCRdb running MiXCR on the multiplex PCR reads. This sample carries roughly 560,000 distinct CDR3 sequences, about 12% of them seen once, and the ten largest clones take 8.9%. Noted time point: newly diagnosed GD, antithyroid drugs for less than 3 months. The TCR library was made from RNA that had been extracted from PBMCs in TRIzol. The same specimen was also included in a second study, on T cells in Graves' hyperthyroidism and ophthalmopathy.

The specimen was peripheral blood mononuclear cells (PBMCs), collected at new diagnosis, from a patient treated with antithyroid drugs. Receptors originate from a woman aged 30 to 39 with Graves disease.

This clonotype was seen ten or more times. V is TRBV13 and J is TRBJ1-1, with D uncertain. The CDR3 contains 15 residues. Germline CDR1 reads PRHDT; CDR2 reads FYEKMQ (reference sequence). The ends were cut back, 5 bases at V and 1 base at J, with 14 bases in the middle. For the CDR3, the DNA is TGTGCCAGCAGCGAAACCCGGGAGGGGAACACTGAAGCTTTCTTT. The encoded protein is CASSETREGNTEAFF.

This clonotype was detected ten times or more. The V gene is TRBV6-1, the J gene TRBJ2-2; D uncertain. CDR3 length: 15 amino acids. The V end was cut by 5 bases, the J end by 2 bases, with 12 bases between. Germline values: CDR1 MNHNS, CDR2 SASEGT. The CDR3 DNA sequence: TGTGCCAGCAGTAAGGGCGAGGTTAACACCGGGGAGCTGTTTTTT. Translating it yields CASSKGEVNTGELFF.

In this sample, this clonotype turned up a few times. This chain uses TRBV7-9 with TRBJ2-7; the match to TRBD2 covers 14 bases. V was clipped by 5 bases and J by 6 bases; unmatched bases: 6. The germline gives CDR1 SEHNR, CDR2 FQNEAQ (reference sequence). This CDR3 is built from 15 residues. The DNA of the CDR3 is TGTGCCAGCAGCCATCCGGGACTAGCGGGAGCCGAGCAGTACTTC. Encoded protein: CASSHPGLAGAEQYF.

This clonotype was picked up many times. V is TRBV5-1 and J is TRBJ2-2; D is uncertain. There are 14 residues in the CDR3. Germline V lookup: CDR1 SGHRS, CDR2 YFSETQ. V lost 4 bases and J lost 5, with 12 bases in between. CDR3 sequence reads: CASSPRHTTGELFF. DNA of the CDR3: TGCGCCAGCAGCCCGAGACATACAACCGGGGAGCTGTTTTTT.

This clonotype was found a few times. This chain joins TRBV7-9 and TRBJ1-4; D is perhaps TRBD1 (5 bases). This CDR3 spans 15 amino acids. CDR1 and CDR2 from the germline V gene are SEHNR and FQNEAQ (reference sequence). V was pared by 5 bases and J by 2 bases, with 12 bases between. The CDR3 bases are TGTGCCAGCAGCCGGGGGAAGGGGACTAATGAAAAACTGTTTTTT. Amino acid sequence: CASSRGKGTNEKLFF. Variable domain in full (rest from reference TRBV7-9 and TRBJ1-4): DTGVSQNPRHKITKRGQNVTFRCDPISEHNRLYWYRQTLGQGPEFLTYFQNEAQLEKSRLLSDRFSAERPKGSFSTLEIQRTEQGDSAMYLCASSRGKGTNEKLFFGSGTQLSVL.

Only a few counts were recorded for this clonotype. The chain is built from TRBV18 and TRBJ2-1; TRBD2 aligns across 8 bases. The CDR3 spans 15 residues. V shed 6 bases, J shed 8 bases, and the junction held 12 bases outside the gene matches. In germline, CDR1 is KGHSH, CDR2 LQKENI. In nucleotides, the CDR3 is TGTGCCAGCTCCCCAACTAGCGGCTCTGGCTATGAGCAGTTCTTC. Amino acid sequence: CASSPTSGSGYEQFF.

The chain has TRBV11-2 and TRBJ1-3; D is ambiguous. V lost 1 base to trimming and J lost 4 bases, with 17 bases between them. Germline V gene sequence: CDR1 SGHAT, CDR2 FQNNGV. This CDR3 contains 17 residues. DNA of the CDR3: TGTGCCAGCAGCTTAGGGGGTATCGGGGTCCACGGAAACACCATATATTTT. It codes for CASSLGGIGVHGNTIYF.

About this clonotype: With a much larger clone just one base away, this may be a read error. This chain connects TRBV12-3 or TRBV12-4 to TRBJ1-5; perhaps TRBD1 as D (5 bases). This CDR3 contains 13 residues. V shed 8 bases and J shed 0 bases, with 8 bases lying between them. CDR3 bases: TGTGCCAGCGGGGACTATAGCAATCAGCCCCAGCATTTT. Its protein is CASGDYSNQPQHF.

This clonotype appeared many times. CDR3 nucleotides: TGTGCCAGCAATACGGACATCTCCTACGAGCAGTACTTC. Protein product: CASNTDISYEQYF. The chain couples TRBV2 to TRBJ2-7, with D possibly TRBD1 on 5 matching bases. The CDR3 consists of 13 residues. The V end was cut by 7 bases, the J end by 0 bases, with 10 bases between. Germline lookup yields CDR1 SNHLY and CDR2 FYNNEI. The complete variable domain, with remaining parts taken from reference TRBV2 and TRBJ2-7, reads EPEVTQTPSHQVTQMGQEVILRCVPISNHLYFYWYRQILGQKVEFLVSFYNNEISEKSEIFDDQFSVERPDGSNFTLKIRSTKLEDSAMYFCASNTDISYEQYFGPGTRLTVT.

This clonotype was recorded many times. The chain couples TRBV18 to TRBJ1-1; D remains unclear. The V gene's germline CDR1 is KGHSH and CDR2 LQKENI. V was trimmed by 1 base and J by 3 bases, leaving 6 bases between them. CDR3 length: 13 residues. The CDR3 reads CASSPREYTEAFF. The DNA of the CDR3 is TGTGCCAGCTCACCACGCGAGTACACTGAAGCTTTCTTT.

In its sample, this clonotype was seen a few times. This CDR3 is CSARDRLAGATLYF. The CDR3 DNA reads as TGCAGTGCTAGAGATCGACTAGCGGGAGCCACTTTGTATTTT. This sequence joins TRBV20-1 and TRBJ2-3; 12 nucleotides match TRBD2. The V gene end was trimmed by 0 bases and the J gene end by 14 bases; junction bases not matched to a gene: 9. The CDR3 loop spans 14 amino acids. Germline lookup yields CDR1 DFQATT and CDR2 SNEGSKA (reference sequence).

The V call is TRBV6-1, the J call TRBJ1-4; TRBD1 is a possible D gene (5 bases). The V and J ends lost 4 bases and 5 bases respectively, with 20 bases between them. Germline V CDR1 and CDR2: MNHNS, SASEGT. CDR3 size: 17 residues. CDR3 loop: CASSATPRGGVNEKLFF. For the CDR3, the DNA is TGTGCCAGCAGTGCAACCCCCCGAGGAGGGGTAAATGAAAAACTGTTTTTT.

This clonotype was detected ten times or more. The chain is built from TRBV28 and TRBJ2-7; D may be TRBD1 (5 bases). Trimming pared 5 bases from V and 3 bases from J, leaving 17 bases between. The CDR3 extends over 15 amino acids. Germline-derived CDR1 and CDR2 are MDHEN and SYDVKM. The CDR3 nucleotides read TGTGCCAGCAGTGCCACCCCGACAGCTTTCTACGAGCAGTACTTC. Protein sequence: CASSATPTAFYEQYF.

This clonotype was seen many times. The J gene is TRBJ1-2, the V gene TRBV6-4; D not certain. Germline lookup yields CDR1 MRHNA and CDR2 SNTAGT. The CDR3 is 13 amino acids. Deletions cut 5 bases from V and 0 bases from J, with 7 bases between. CDR3 DNA: TGTGCCAGCAGTTATGGGGCTAACTATGGCTACACCTTC. Its translation: CASSYGANYGYTF.

On this clonotype: This may arise from a read error, as a much more abundant clone is one base away. The chain combines TRBV11-2 with TRBJ2-7; no definite D call. The CDR3 sequence is 13 residues long. CDR1 is SGHAT and CDR2 is FQNNGV in the germline V gene. The CDR3, as DNA: TGTGCCAGCAGCTTATCCGAGTCCTACGAGCGGTACTTC. Its translation: CASSLSESYERYF. The full variable domain, in which reference TRBV11-2 and TRBJ2-7 provide the parts outside the CDR3, is EAGVAQSPRYKIIEKRQSVAFWCNPISGHATLYWYQQILGQGPKLLIQFQNNGVVDDSQLPKDRFSAERLKGVDSTLKIQPAKLEDSAVYLCASSLSESYERYFGPGTRLTVT.

This clonotype has a count of ten or more. This chain joins TRBV28 and TRBJ2-7; 9 positions agree with TRBD1. The V and J ends lost 8 bases and 6 bases, in that order; junction bases with no gene match: 11. The CDR3 consists of 14 residues. Per the germline V gene, CDR1 is MDHEN and CDR2 is SYDVKM. The CDR3 DNA is TGTGCCAGCTGGACCCGGGACAGGGTAGCCGAGCAGTACTTC. As protein: CASWTRDRVAEQYF.

At least ten counts were recorded for this clonotype. This sequence joins TRBV6-1 and TRBJ1-2, with D uncertain. Germline V lookup: CDR1 MNHNS, CDR2 SASEGT. This CDR3 is built from 12 residues. V lost 6 bases and J lost 4, with 9 bases in between. CDR3 sequence reads: CASRGAGYGYTF. The CDR3 DNA reads as TGTGCCAGCAGAGGCGCGGGCTATGGCTACACCTTC.

This clonotype occurred a few times. A far larger clone is only one base removed, so a read error is likely. The chain employs TRBV5-6 and TRBJ2-1; 7 bases are shared with TRBD2. Germline trimming cut 4 bases from V and 12 bases from J; bases unmatched to any gene: 13. The CDR3 loop spans 14 amino acids. Germline assignment: CDR1 SGHDT and CDR2 YYEEEE. The CDR3 is CASSTLGEGDGQFF. CDR3 DNA: TGTGCCAGCAGCACCCTGGGGGAGGGAGATGGGCAGTTCTTC. Full variable domain (missing parts from reference TRBV5-6 and TRBJ2-1): DAGVTQSPTHLIKTRGQQVTLRCSPKSGHDTVSWYQQALGQGPQFIFQYYEEEERQRGNFPDRFSGHQFPNYSSELNVNALLLGDSALYLCASSTLGEGDGQFFGPGTRLTVL.

V and J are TRBV20-1 and TRBJ2-4; 7 bases are a match to TRBD1. Trimming removed 6 bases from V and 0 bases from J; junction bases left unmatched: 14. This CDR3 has 17 residues. Germline lookup yields CDR1 DFQATT and CDR2 SNEGSKA (reference sequence). CDR3 bases: TGCAGTGCCGGAGGACAGGACCCTAATCTAGCCAAAAACATTCAGTACTTC. Translation: CSAGGQDPNLAKNIQYF.

Remarks on this clonotype: This may stem from a read error, because a much larger clone lies one nucleotide away. The chain is built from TRBV7-9 and TRBJ1-3; D gene ambiguous. V was cut by 0 bases and J by 0 bases, with 3 bases left in between. In germline, CDR1 is SEHNR, CDR2 FQNEAQ (reference sequence). The CDR3 length is 14 residues. In DNA form, the CDR3 reads TGTGCCAGCAGCTTAGCGAGCTCTGGAAACACCATATATTTT. Residues: CASSLASSGNTIYF.

The rearrangement links TRBV15 to TRBJ2-7; the D is unclear. CDR1 is LNHNV, CDR2 YYDKDF, per germline (reference sequence). Trimming stripped 2 bases from V and 0 bases from J, with 8 bases between. The CDR3 contains 14 residues. The CDR3 loop is CATSRYGPSYEQYF. The CDR3 nucleotides read TGTGCCACCAGCAGATATGGACCCTCCTACGAGCAGTACTTC.

This clonotype was found many times. This chain uses TRBV15 with TRBJ2-5; 8 bases map to TRBD2. The CDR3 is 15 amino acids. The V segment lost 1 base and the J segment 3 bases; nucleotides outside the gene matches: 4. The germline V gene has CDR1 LNHNV and CDR2 YYDKDF (reference sequence). The DNA for the CDR3 is TGTGCCACCAGCAGAGCCGGGGGGGGAAAAGAGACCCAGTACTTC. Its protein product is CATSRAGGGKETQYF.

This clonotype has a count of ten or more. V is TRBV27 and J is TRBJ2-1; D ambiguous. This CDR3 comprises 15 residues. Germline loops: CDR1 MNHEY, CDR2 SMNVEV (reference sequence). V dropped 5 bases and J dropped 1 base, with 12 bases sitting between them. DNA of the CDR3: TGTGCCAGCAGTCAAACCCAACTTTCCTACAATGAGCAGTTCTTC. Amino acids: CASSQTQLSYNEQFF.

The rearrangement links TRBV7-8 to TRBJ1-5, with D unclear. V was clipped by 3 bases and J by 3 bases, with 15 bases between them. In germline, CDR1 is SGHVS, CDR2 FQNEAQ. The CDR3 is 16 residues long. As DNA, the CDR3 is TGTGCCAGCAGCTTGGACCCCGGTCTGGCCAATCAGCCCCAGCATTTT. The encoded protein is CASSLDPGLANQPQHF.

The sample holds many counts of this clonotype. The genes are TRBV12-3 or TRBV12-4 and TRBJ2-7, with 13 bases lining up with TRBD2. J was trimmed by 5 bases and V by 1 base; bases with no gene match: 2. The CDR3 covers 15 residues. CDR3 sequence reads: CASSLVTSGRNEQYF. The CDR3 bases are TGTGCCAGCAGTTTAGTGACTAGCGGGAGGAACGAGCAGTACTTC.

At least ten counts were recorded for this clonotype. The chain is built from TRBV6-2 or TRBV6-3 and TRBJ1-1, with a possible D match to TRBD1 (5 bases). Germline-derived CDR1 and CDR2 are MNHEY and SVGEGT. The CDR3 covers 15 residues. Trimming took 6 bases from V and 4 from J, leaving 18 bases between them. CDR3 nucleotides: TGTGCCAGCAGGGCCGGGGGAGGGCTGGGCACTGAAGCTTTCTTT. Residues: CASRAGGGLGTEAFF.

As concerns this clonotype: No conserved phenylalanine or tryptophan is present at the end of the CDR3, so a read error is the likely explanation. The chain has TRBV2 and TRBJ2-7; unclear D gene. Trimming pared 4 bases from V and 4 bases from J, leaving 17 bases between. Germline V CDR1 and CDR2: SNHLY, FYNNEI. The CDR3 is 15 amino acids. The CDR3 protein is CASSVVTSRAYEQYL. The CDR3 nucleotides read TGTGCCAGCAGTGTGGTTACAAGTAGGGCGTACGAGCAGTACCTC.

In regard to this clonotype: A much larger clone lies a single base off, so this may be a read error. The V call is TRBV6-5, the J call TRBJ1-3; D unresolved. This CDR3 is 14 amino acids long. CDR1 and CDR2 (germline): MNHEY, SVGAGI. This chain's CDR3 is CASSSRRAGSTIYF. The CDR3 coding sequence is TGTGCCAGCAGTTCGCGACGGGCTGGAAGCACCATATATTTT.

The sample holds many counts of this clonotype. The rearrangement joins TRBV20-1 to TRBJ1-2; D gene unclear. Germline V CDR1 and CDR2: DFQATT, SNEGSKA (reference sequence). This CDR3 contains 11 residues. V lost 0 bases and J 7 bases, leaving 6 bases between the germline ends. Here the CDR3 DNA reads TGCAGTGCTAGAGATCTACGTGGCTACACCTTC. Protein sequence: CSARDLRGYTF.

This clonotype was picked up many times. The rearrangement uses TRBV25-1 and TRBJ2-1; a possible D gene is TRBD2 (6 bases). Germline loops: CDR1 MGHDK, CDR2 SYGVNS. This CDR3 has 16 amino acids. Trimming shortened V by 2 bases and J by 0 bases, and 11 bases separated the two germline ends. CDR3: CASSEIRGYSYNEQFF. CDR3 bases: TGTGCCAGCAGTGAAATCCGGGGGTACTCCTACAATGAGCAGTTCTTC. The whole variable domain, filled in from reference TRBV25-1 and TRBJ2-1, reads EADIYQTPRYLVIGTGKKITLECSQTMGHDKMYWYQQDPGMELHLIHYSYGVNSTEKGDLSSESTVSRIRTEHFPLTLESARPSHTSQYLCASSEIRGYSYNEQFFGPGTRLTVL.

This clonotype was recorded many times. This rearrangement joins TRBV2 to TRBJ1-1; a possible D gene is TRBD1 (5 bases). The CDR3 extends over 13 amino acids. Per germline, CDR1 SNHLY and CDR2 FYNNEI. Trimming took off 6 bases at V and 6 bases at J, with 14 bases between the two ends. The CDR3 region is CASRIRVLAEAFF. CDR3 coding DNA: TGTGCCAGCAGGATCAGGGTTTTGGCTGAAGCTTTCTTT.

The genes are TRBV6-2 or TRBV6-3 and TRBJ1-5; D uncertain. The V end lost 0 bases, the J end lost 0 bases, and 9 bases lay between the germline ends. The CDR3 is 16 residues long. Germline loops: CDR1 MNHEY, CDR2 SVGEGT. DNA for the CDR3: TGTGCCAGCAGTTACTCGGAGTTGGTTAGCAATCAGCCCCAGCATTTT. Its protein product is CASSYSELVSNQPQHF.